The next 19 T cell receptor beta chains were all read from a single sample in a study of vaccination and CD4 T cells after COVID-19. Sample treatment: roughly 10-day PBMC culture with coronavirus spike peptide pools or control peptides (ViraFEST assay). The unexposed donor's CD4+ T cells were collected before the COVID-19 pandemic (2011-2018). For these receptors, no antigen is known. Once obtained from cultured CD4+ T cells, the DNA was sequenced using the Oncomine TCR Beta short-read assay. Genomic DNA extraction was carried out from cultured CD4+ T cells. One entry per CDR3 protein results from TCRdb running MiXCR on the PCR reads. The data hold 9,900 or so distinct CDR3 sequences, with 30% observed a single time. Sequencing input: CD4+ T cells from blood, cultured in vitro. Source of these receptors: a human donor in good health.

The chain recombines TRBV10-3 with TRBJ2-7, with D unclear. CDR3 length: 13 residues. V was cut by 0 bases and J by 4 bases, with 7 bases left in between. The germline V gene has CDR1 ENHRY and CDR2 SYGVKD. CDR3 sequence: CAISESIAYEQYF. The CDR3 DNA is TGTGCCATCAGTGAGTCGATCGCTTACGAGCAGTACTTC.

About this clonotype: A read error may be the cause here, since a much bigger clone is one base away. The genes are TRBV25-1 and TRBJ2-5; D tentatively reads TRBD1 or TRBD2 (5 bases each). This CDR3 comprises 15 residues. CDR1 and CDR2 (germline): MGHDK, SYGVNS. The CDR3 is CASSEFRGAQEAQYF. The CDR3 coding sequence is TGTGCCAGCAGTGAATTCAGAGGGGCCCAAGAGGCCCAGTACTTC.

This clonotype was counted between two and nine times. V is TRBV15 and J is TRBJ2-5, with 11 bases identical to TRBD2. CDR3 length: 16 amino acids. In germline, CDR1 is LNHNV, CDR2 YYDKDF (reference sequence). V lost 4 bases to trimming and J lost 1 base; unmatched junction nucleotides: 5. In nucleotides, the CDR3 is TGTGCCACCAGCACTGGGACTAGCGGCTCCCAAGAGACCCAGTACTTC. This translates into CATSTGTSGSQETQYF.

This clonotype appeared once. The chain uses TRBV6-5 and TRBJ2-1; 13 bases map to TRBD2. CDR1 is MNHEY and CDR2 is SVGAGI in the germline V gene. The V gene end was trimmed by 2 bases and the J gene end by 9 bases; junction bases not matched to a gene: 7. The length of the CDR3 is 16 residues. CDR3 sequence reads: CASSYDWTSGRSEQFF. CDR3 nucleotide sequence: TGTGCCAGCAGTTACGATTGGACTAGCGGGAGATCTGAGCAGTTCTTC.

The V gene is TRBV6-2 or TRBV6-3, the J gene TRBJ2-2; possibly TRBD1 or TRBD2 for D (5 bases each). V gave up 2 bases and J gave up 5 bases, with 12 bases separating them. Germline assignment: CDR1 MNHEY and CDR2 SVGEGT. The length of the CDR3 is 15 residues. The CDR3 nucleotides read TGTGCCAGCAGTTACCTGCAGGGAGTGACCGGGGAGCTGTTTTTT. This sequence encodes CASSYLQGVTGELFF.

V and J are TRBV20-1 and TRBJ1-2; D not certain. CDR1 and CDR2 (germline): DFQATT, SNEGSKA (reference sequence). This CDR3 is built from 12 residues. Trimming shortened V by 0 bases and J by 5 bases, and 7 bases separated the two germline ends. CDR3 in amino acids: CSARDHQYGYTF. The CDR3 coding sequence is TGCAGTGCTAGAGATCATCAGTATGGCTACACCTTC.

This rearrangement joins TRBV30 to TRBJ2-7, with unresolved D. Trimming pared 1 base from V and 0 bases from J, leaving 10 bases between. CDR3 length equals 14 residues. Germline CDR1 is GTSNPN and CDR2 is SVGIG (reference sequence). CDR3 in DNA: TGTGCCTGGAGTGAAAGGGTTCTCTCCTACGAGCAGTACTTC. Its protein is CAWSERVLSYEQYF.

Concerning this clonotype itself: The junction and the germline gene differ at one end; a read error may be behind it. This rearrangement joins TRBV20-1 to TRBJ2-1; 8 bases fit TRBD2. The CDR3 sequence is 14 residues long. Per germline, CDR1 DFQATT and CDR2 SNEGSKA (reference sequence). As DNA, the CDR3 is TGCGGTGCCGGCGGGGGGCAGGGATTCAATGAGCAGTTCTTC. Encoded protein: CGAGGGQGFNEQFF.

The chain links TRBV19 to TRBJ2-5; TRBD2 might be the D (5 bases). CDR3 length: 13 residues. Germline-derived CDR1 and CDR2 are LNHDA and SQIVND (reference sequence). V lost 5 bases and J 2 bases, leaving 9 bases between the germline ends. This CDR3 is CASSWTAQETQYF. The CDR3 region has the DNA TGTGCCAGTAGTTGGACTGCTCAAGAGACCCAGTACTTC.

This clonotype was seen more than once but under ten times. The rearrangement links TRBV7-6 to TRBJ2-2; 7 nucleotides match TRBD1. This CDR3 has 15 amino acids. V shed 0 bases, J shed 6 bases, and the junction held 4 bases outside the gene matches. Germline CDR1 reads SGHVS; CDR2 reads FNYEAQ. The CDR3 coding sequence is TGTGCCAGCAGCTTAGCGGGGCAGGGGGCCGGGGAGCTGTTTTTT. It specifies CASSLAGQGAGELFF. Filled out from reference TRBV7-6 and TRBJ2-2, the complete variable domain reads GAGVSQSPRYKVTKRGQDVALRCDPISGHVSLYWYRQALGQGPEFLTYFNYEAQQDKSGLPNDRFSAERPEGSISTLTIQRTEQRDSAMYRCASSLAGQGAGELFFGEGSRLTVL.

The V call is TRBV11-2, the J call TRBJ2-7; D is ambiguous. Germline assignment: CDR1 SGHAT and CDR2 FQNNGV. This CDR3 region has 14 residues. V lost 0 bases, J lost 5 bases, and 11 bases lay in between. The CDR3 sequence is CASSLDDDLDEQYF. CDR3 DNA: TGTGCCAGCAGCTTAGATGACGACTTAGACGAGCAGTACTTC. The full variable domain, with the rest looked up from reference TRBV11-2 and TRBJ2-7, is EAGVAQSPRYKIIEKRQSVAFWCNPISGHATLYWYQQILGQGPKLLIQFQNNGVVDDSQLPKDRFSAERLKGVDSTLKIQPAKLEDSAVYLCASSLDDDLDEQYFGPGTRLTVT.

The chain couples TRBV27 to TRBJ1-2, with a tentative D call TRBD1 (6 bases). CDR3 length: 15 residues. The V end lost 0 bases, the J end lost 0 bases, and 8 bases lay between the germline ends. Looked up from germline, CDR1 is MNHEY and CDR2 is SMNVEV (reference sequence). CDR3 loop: CASSLSTGANYGYTF. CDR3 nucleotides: TGTGCCAGCAGTTTATCGACAGGAGCTAACTATGGCTACACCTTC.

The CDR3 is CASSQDRLNLQYF. CDR3 sequence (DNA): TGCGCCAGCAGCCAAGATAGACTCAACCTACAGTATTTT. The gene calls are TRBV4-3 and TRBJ2-3; D ambiguous. This CDR3 spans 13 amino acids. Trimming took off 0 bases at V and 12 bases at J, with 13 bases between the two ends. Germline CDR1 reads LGHNA; CDR2 reads YSLEER.

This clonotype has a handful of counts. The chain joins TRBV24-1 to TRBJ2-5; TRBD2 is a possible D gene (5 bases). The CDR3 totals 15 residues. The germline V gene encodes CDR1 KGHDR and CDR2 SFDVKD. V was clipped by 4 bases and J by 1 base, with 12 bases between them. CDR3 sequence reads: CATSDTLGGQETQYF. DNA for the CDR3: TGTGCCACCAGTGACACCCTAGGAGGCCAAGAGACCCAGTACTTC.

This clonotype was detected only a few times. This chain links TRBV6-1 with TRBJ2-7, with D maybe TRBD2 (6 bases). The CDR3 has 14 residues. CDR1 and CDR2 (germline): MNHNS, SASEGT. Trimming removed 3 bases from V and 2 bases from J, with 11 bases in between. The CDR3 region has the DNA TGTGCCAGCAGTGACCCGGGACTCCCCTACGAGCAGTACTTC. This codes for CASSDPGLPYEQYF.

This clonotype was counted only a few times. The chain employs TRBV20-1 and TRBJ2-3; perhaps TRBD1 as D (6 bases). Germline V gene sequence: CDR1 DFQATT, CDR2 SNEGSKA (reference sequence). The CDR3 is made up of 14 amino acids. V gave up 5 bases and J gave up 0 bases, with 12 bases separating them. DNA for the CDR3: TGCAGTGCTGGCAGGGGCCTAAGCACAGATACGCAGTATTTT. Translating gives CSAGRGLSTDTQYF.

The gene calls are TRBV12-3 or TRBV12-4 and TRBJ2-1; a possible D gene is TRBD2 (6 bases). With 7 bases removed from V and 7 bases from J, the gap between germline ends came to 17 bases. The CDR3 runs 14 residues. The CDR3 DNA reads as TGTGCCAGCAATCGCGGAGGGCCGAATAATGAGCAGTTCTTC. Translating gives CASNRGGPNNEQFF.

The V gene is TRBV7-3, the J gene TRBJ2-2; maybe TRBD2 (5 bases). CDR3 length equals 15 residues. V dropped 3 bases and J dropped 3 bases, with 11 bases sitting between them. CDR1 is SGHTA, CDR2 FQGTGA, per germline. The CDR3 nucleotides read TGTGCCAGCAGCTTGGGAGCGCAACACACCGGGGAGCTGTTTTTT. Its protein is CASSLGAQHTGELFF.

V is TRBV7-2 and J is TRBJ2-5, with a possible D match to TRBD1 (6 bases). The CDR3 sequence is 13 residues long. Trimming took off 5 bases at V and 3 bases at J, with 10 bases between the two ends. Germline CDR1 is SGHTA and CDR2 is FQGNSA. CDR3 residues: CASSRDIEETQYF. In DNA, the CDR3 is TGTGCCAGCAGCCGGGACATCGAAGAGACCCAGTACTTC.